One sample yielded the 20 T cell receptor beta chains listed below, sequenced in a study of cytomegalovirus exposure and HLA in healthy donors (dated by TCRdb to between 2016 and 2019). Preparation of the library involved the immunoSEQ multiplex PCR assay. For the multiplex PCR, a mixture combining 60 forward primers for TCR Vbeta segments and 13 reverse primers for TCR Jbeta segments was used. The table comes from immuneACCESS by way of TCRdb, which keeps in-frame sequences with V and J called. Part of the clones is missing from these tables; in studies checked, under half for an unresolved V gene and the rest for unknown reasons. This sample lists 190,000 or so clones; approximately 85% were detected once. The top ten clonotypes cover 6.5% of the sample. The sequencing input was PBMCs. Every receptor here comes from a woman in her forties or fifties in good health and CMV-seropositive.

This clone appeared a few times. This sequence joins TRBV6-5 and TRBJ2-7; the D gene is possibly TRBD2 (6 bases). Trimming cost V 8 bases and J 7 bases, with 12 bases left between them. The CDR3 covers 11 residues. Germline CDR1 MNHEY, CDR2 SVGAGI. As DNA, the CDR3 is TGTGCCAGCCCGGGGGTTGGGGAGCAGTACTTC. Translating it yields CASPGVGEQYF.

J is TRBJ1-2 and V is TRBV5-4; 7 bases are shared with TRBD1. The CDR3 runs 16 residues. V lost 3 bases to trimming and J lost 5 bases; unmatched junction nucleotides: 13. The germline V gene has CDR1 SGHNT and CDR2 YYREEE (reference sequence). CDR3 coding DNA: TGTGCCAGCAGCTCGACCCGACAGGGCACTCTTTATGGCTACACCTTC. This codes for CASSSTRQGTLYGYTF.

The chain combines TRBV5-4 with TRBJ1-1; possibly TRBD1 for D (5 bases). The V end was cut by 4 bases, the J end by 0 bases, with 13 bases between. The CDR3 contains 15 residues. Germline lookup yields CDR1 SGHNT and CDR2 YYREEE (reference sequence). The CDR3: CASSAGAVMNTEAFF. The CDR3 coding sequence is TGTGCCAGCAGCGCTGGGGCAGTCATGAACACTGAAGCTTTCTTT.

A few counts support this clone. Here the CDR3 DNA reads TGTGCCAGCAGCCGGGACAGGGAATACAATGAGCAGTTCTTC. Protein: CASSRDREYNEQFF. The chain joins TRBV7-9 to TRBJ2-1, with TRBD1 matching 9 bases. The germline CDR1 and CDR2 sequences are SEHNR and FQNEAQ (reference sequence). Trimming took 5 bases from V and 4 from J; bases not matched to a gene: 3. The CDR3 spans 14 residues.

The rearrangement uses TRBV15 and TRBJ2-1; weak D call: TRBD2 (6 bases). From germline, CDR1 is LNHNV and CDR2 YYDKDF (reference sequence). The CDR3 runs 16 residues. Trimming removed 2 bases at V and 0 bases at J, with 11 bases between. DNA for the CDR3: TGTGCCACCAGCAGAAACCGGGACTCCTCCTACAATGAGCAGTTCTTC. As protein: CATSRNRDSSYNEQFF.

The chain uses TRBV7-2 and TRBJ1-4, with D maybe TRBD1 (6 bases). Germline CDR1 SGHTA, CDR2 FQGNSA. V was cut by 5 bases and J by 0 bases, with 13 bases left in between. This CDR3 is 16 amino acids long. The CDR3 DNA is TGTGCCAGCAGCCCGGGGACACTTCCAACTAATGAAAAACTGTTTTTT. It is translated as CASSPGTLPTNEKLFF.

The chain links TRBV7-2 to TRBJ2-7; TRBD2 matches 14 bases. V lost 5 bases, J lost 3 bases, and 12 bases stayed unmatched. Germline-derived CDR1 and CDR2 are SGHTA and FQGNSA. This CDR3 contains 18 residues. The CDR3 sequence is CASSQRTSGRPIIYEQYF. The CDR3, as DNA: TGTGCCAGCAGCCAACGGACTAGCGGGAGGCCAATCATCTACGAGCAGTACTTC.

CDR3 sequence: CASSPTTGFTYGYTF. The CDR3 DNA sequence: TGTGCCAGCAGTCCGACGACAGGGTTCACCTATGGCTACACCTTC. This chain uses TRBV6-6 with TRBJ1-2; TRBD1 matches at 7 bases. J lost 4 bases, V lost 5 bases, and 10 bases had no gene match. Germline V gene sequence: CDR1 MNHNY, CDR2 SVGAGI (reference sequence). The CDR3 sequence is 15 residues long.

This rearrangement joins TRBV2 to TRBJ2-5; maybe TRBD1 (6 bases). Germline V gene lookup returns CDR1 SNHLY and CDR2 FYNNEI. Trimming left V 7 bases short and J 5 bases short, with 14 bases between. The CDR3 is 13 residues long. This chain's CDR3 is CASNARGSETQYF. DNA of the CDR3: TGTGCCAGCAACGCCAGGGGCAGTGAGACCCAGTACTTC.

The chain recombines TRBV10-3 with TRBJ1-5, with D uncertain. Germline-derived CDR1 and CDR2 are ENHRY and SYGVKD. The CDR3 runs to 13 residues. Deletions cut 2 bases from V and 7 bases from J, with 9 bases between. CDR3 amino acids: CAISEGGHQPQHF. CDR3 sequence (DNA): TGTGCCATCAGTGAGGGCGGTCACCAGCCCCAGCATTTT.

This chain connects TRBV6-1 to TRBJ2-3, with D perhaps matching TRBD2 (6 bases). V lost 3 bases and J lost 9, with 22 bases in between. This CDR3 has 16 residues. The germline CDR1 and CDR2 sequences are MNHNS and SASEGT. The CDR3 protein is CASSEYGTGAFRTQYF. The DNA for the CDR3 is TGTGCCAGCAGTGAGTACGGGACGGGAGCTTTTCGGACGCAGTATTTT.

The table lists this clone with a few counts. The chain joins TRBV5-4 to TRBJ2-7, with D tentatively TRBD1 (6 bases). Germline V gene data show CDR1 as SGHNT and CDR2 as YYREEE (reference sequence). The V end lost 9 bases, the J end lost 5 bases, and 27 bases lay between the germline ends. The CDR3 spans 16 residues. CDR3 coding DNA: TGTGCCACCCAGCCCACGAAACGGACAGTAAAGCACGAGCAGTACTTC. Protein: CATQPTKRTVKHEQYF.

This clone was picked up one time. The V gene is TRBV19, the J gene TRBJ2-1, with 7 positions matching TRBD2. This CDR3 region has 15 residues. V was pared by 7 bases and J by 7 bases, with 13 bases of the junction left unmatched. Germline lookup yields CDR1 LNHDA and CDR2 SQIVND (reference sequence). Here the CDR3 reads CASITGLDVWNEQFF. In DNA form, the CDR3 reads TGTGCCAGTATCACCGGACTAGACGTTTGGAATGAGCAGTTCTTC.

The chain combines TRBV6-5 with TRBJ2-7; TRBD1 agrees at 9 bases. Germline lookup yields CDR1 MNHEY and CDR2 SVGAGI. The CDR3 has 14 amino acids. With V trimmed by 6 bases and J by 2 bases, 5 bases remained unmatched. The CDR3 reads CASRGGTGTYEQYF. The CDR3 DNA follows: TGTGCCAGCAGGGGTGGGACAGGGACCTACGAGCAGTACTTC.

The gene calls are TRBV28 and TRBJ2-7, with 7 bases lining up with TRBD1. Germline V lookup: CDR1 MDHEN, CDR2 SYDVKM. The CDR3 covers 15 residues. Trimming cost V 7 bases and J 5 bases; bases outside gene matches: 14. DNA for the CDR3: TGTGCCAGCAACCCCTCGACAGGGCAAAAGAACGAGCAGTACTTC. Amino acid sequence: CASNPSTGQKNEQYF.

The V and J genes are TRBV7-8 and TRBJ2-6; 8 bases fit TRBD1. The ends lost 5 bases at V and 1 base at J; junction bases unmatched: 10. Germline V gene sequence: CDR1 SGHVS, CDR2 FQNEAQ. This CDR3 is 18 amino acids long. CDR3 protein: CASSLEGRGLSGANVLTF. Written as DNA, the CDR3 is TGTGCCAGCAGCCTAGAGGGCAGGGGGCTATCTGGGGCCAACGTCCTGACTTTC.

The J gene is TRBJ1-5, the V gene TRBV23-1; 8 positions match TRBD1. Being an ORF, TRBV23-1 has a function that is uncertain. This CDR3 has 16 residues. Trimming cost V 4 bases and J 4 bases; bases outside gene matches: 9. The CDR3 DNA sequence: TGCGCCAGCAGTCGTAGTCGGACAGGGCCTAATCAGCCCCAGCATTTT. It yields the protein CASSRSRTGPNQPQHF.

The rearrangement joins TRBV19 to TRBJ2-7; TRBD1 agrees at 10 bases. Unmatched junction bases numbered 9, after V lost 4 bases and J lost 0 bases. CDR1 LNHDA and CDR2 SQIVND come from the germline V gene (reference sequence). The CDR3 length is 17 residues. CDR3 sequence reads: CASSKGQGYSDSYEQYF. In nucleotides, the CDR3 is TGTGCCAGTAGTAAGGGACAGGGGTACAGCGACTCCTACGAGCAGTACTTC. Full variable domain (outside the CDR3, taken from reference TRBV19 and TRBJ2-7): DGGITQSPKYLFRKEGQNVTLSCEQNLNHDAMYWYRQDPGQGLRLIYYSQIVNDFQKGDIAEGYSVSREKKESFPLTVTSAQKNPTAFYLCASSKGQGYSDSYEQYFGPGTRLTVT.

This clone has only one observation. The genes are TRBV10-3 and TRBJ2-7, with TRBD2 matching 12 bases. The germline gives CDR1 ENHRY, CDR2 SYGVKD. The CDR3 has 14 amino acids. V gave up 5 bases and J gave up 3 bases; unmatched junction bases: 2. The CDR3 spells CAISRTSGVYEQYF. The CDR3 region has the DNA TGTGCCATCAGTCGGACTAGCGGGGTCTACGAGCAGTACTTC.

The DNA for the CDR3 is TGTGCCAGCAGCTTAGAGTGGGGAGAGTACGAGCAGTACTTC. As protein: CASSLEWGEYEQYF. The V gene is TRBV11-2, the J gene TRBJ2-7; TRBD2 is a possible D gene (5 bases). The CDR3 runs 14 residues. Trimming shortened V by 0 bases and J by 4 bases, and 10 bases separated the two germline ends. Germline loops: CDR1 SGHAT, CDR2 FQNNGV. Complete variable domain (other parts from reference TRBV11-2 and TRBJ2-7): EAGVAQSPRYKIIEKRQSVAFWCNPISGHATLYWYQQILGQGPKLLIQFQNNGVVDDSQLPKDRFSAERLKGVDSTLKIQPAKLEDSAVYLCASSLEWGEYEQYFGPGTRLTVT.